This TCR beta chain was documented in a study of shared clonotypes between healthy human individuals. Study-level findings and limits: Unshared clonotypes carried lower generation probabilities than those common to all four donors.

Only in-frame clones appear in the TCRdb table, and some are missing; sequencing was by immunoSEQ multiplex PCR. The top ten clones hold 0.36% of a sample with roughly 1,500,000 clones, around 98.5% of them seen once. As regards this clone: The antigen is unknown.

V lost 1 base to trimming and J lost 4 bases, with 14 bases between them. The germline gives CDR1 SGHDN, CDR2 FVKESK. The CDR3 is 15 amino acids. J is TRBJ2-7 and V is TRBV14, with a weak D call TRBD2 (6 bases). The sample was naive CD4+ T cells sorted from blood. Stated subset: CD45RA+ positively selected. This sequence was found in a man aged 25 to 40 in good health. CDR3 sequence: CASSQGLGEYYEQYF. CDR3 in DNA: TGTGCCAGCAGCCAAGGACTAGGGGAGTATTACGAGCAGTACTTC.